The 28 T cell receptor beta chains listed next were all sequenced from one sample in a study of T-cell reconstitution after alpha-beta-depleted transplantation in children. Unique molecular identifiers were built into the TCRbeta library. TCRdb reprocessed the PCR reads via MiXCR and lists one record per CDR3 protein. The data show 300,000 to 400,000 distinct CDR3 sequences, approximately 12% seen once. Sequences were derived from PBMCs, sampled from the stem cell graft. The receptor source for this set is a human donor who donated a stem cell graft to a child with Fanconi anemia.

The sample holds a few counts of this clonotype. The chain is built from TRBV5-1 and TRBJ2-1; TRBD1 might be the D (6 bases). Germline V lookup: CDR1 SGHRS, CDR2 YFSETQ. CDR3 length: 13 residues. V lost 1 base, J lost 9 bases, and 11 bases lay in between. CDR3 protein: CASSLRQGFEQFF. The CDR3 nucleotides are TGCGCCAGCAGCTTGCGGCAGGGGTTTGAGCAGTTCTTC.

This clonotype came up many times. This chain joins TRBV18 and TRBJ2-1, with D unresolved. This CDR3 has 13 residues. Germline V CDR1 and CDR2: KGHSH, LQKENI. V gave up 2 bases and J gave up 7 bases, with 9 bases separating them. The CDR3 bases are TGTGCCAGCTCACCAGGCGCCAGGAATGAGCAGTTCTTC. This encodes CASSPGARNEQFF.

The V call is TRBV4-2, the J call TRBJ2-1; 12 positions match TRBD2. This CDR3 contains 18 residues. Germline-derived CDR1 and CDR2 are LGHNA and YNFKEQ. V shed 10 bases, J shed 0 bases, and the junction held 13 bases outside the gene matches. The CDR3 here is CAMAPGLAGGPSYNEQFF. The CDR3 bases are TGTGCCATGGCGCCGGGGCTAGCGGGGGGGCCCTCCTACAATGAGCAGTTCTTC.

The rearrangement joins TRBV7-8 to TRBJ2-1, with TRBD2 identical over 15 bases. The V segment lost 5 bases and the J segment 0 bases; nucleotides outside the gene matches: 5. Germline V lookup: CDR1 SGHVS, CDR2 FQNEAQ. The CDR3 contains 18 residues. CDR3: CASSPGTSGGSSYNEQFF. CDR3 nucleotide sequence: TGTGCCAGCAGCCCCGGGACTAGCGGGGGGAGCTCCTACAATGAGCAGTTCTTC.

This clonotype was seen more than once but under ten times. V usage is TRBV7-9 and J usage is TRBJ2-7; D uncertain. The V end lost 0 bases, the J end lost 3 bases, and 9 bases lay between the germline ends. Germline V gene lookup returns CDR1 SEHNR and CDR2 FQNEAQ (reference sequence). The CDR3 is 14 residues long. The CDR3 loop is CASSLAGEVYEQYF. CDR3 DNA sequence: TGTGCCAGCAGCTTAGCGGGTGAAGTCTACGAGCAGTACTTC.

This chain connects TRBV11-2 to TRBJ2-2, with 10 bases aligning to TRBD2. The V segment lost 5 bases and the J segment 3 bases; nucleotides outside the gene matches: 12. Germline-derived CDR1 and CDR2 are SGHAT and FQNNGV. This CDR3 comprises 18 residues. The CDR3 spells CASSRGPAGGSYTGELFF. In DNA, the CDR3 is TGTGCCAGCAGCCGTGGACCAGCGGGGGGGTCGTACACCGGGGAGCTGTTTTTT.

CDR3: CATSDSVTGEQETQYF. For the CDR3, the DNA is TGTGCCACCAGTGATTCTGTGACAGGGGAACAAGAGACCCAGTACTTC. The gene calls are TRBV24-1 and TRBJ2-5, with 8 bases matching TRBD1. The CDR3 has 16 residues. The V segment lost 2 bases and the J segment 2 bases; nucleotides outside the gene matches: 6. Germline V gene sequence: CDR1 KGHDR, CDR2 SFDVKD.

The chain carries TRBV10-3 and TRBJ1-4; 7 bases agree with TRBD1. The CDR3 has 14 residues. The germline V gene has CDR1 ENHRY and CDR2 SYGVKD. The V and J ends lost 6 bases and 0 bases, in that order; junction bases with no gene match: 1. CDR3 nucleotide sequence: TGTGCCATCAGCGGACAGGCAACTAATGAAAAACTGTTTTTT. This gives the protein CAISGQATNEKLFF.

At least ten counts were recorded for this clonotype. The chain uses TRBV28 and TRBJ2-3; no firm D call. The CDR3 sequence is 18 residues long. Trimming pared 5 bases from V and 0 bases from J, leaving 21 bases between. Germline assignment: CDR1 MDHEN and CDR2 SYDVKM. The CDR3: CASSKFDWMAESTDTQYF. The CDR3 DNA follows: TGTGCCAGCAGTAAGTTTGATTGGATGGCGGAGAGCACAGATACGCAGTATTTT.

Only a few counts were recorded for this clonotype. The V gene is TRBV6-1, the J gene TRBJ1-3, with a possible D match to TRBD1 (5 bases). Trimming removed 8 bases at V and 1 base at J, with 12 bases between. The CDR3 runs 14 residues. Germline V gene data show CDR1 as MNHNS and CDR2 as SASEGT. Here the CDR3 reads CASGAGGSGNTIYF. Written as DNA, the CDR3 is TGTGCCAGCGGGGCCGGGGGTTCTGGAAACACCATATATTTT.

J is TRBJ2-3 and V is TRBV12-3 or TRBV12-4; a possible D gene is TRBD2 (5 bases). The V end was cut by 6 bases, the J end by 0 bases, with 13 bases between. The CDR3 totals 15 residues. Written as DNA, the CDR3 is TGTGCCAGCAGGCCCCCCGGGGTAAGCACAGATACGCAGTATTTT. Translation gives CASRPPGVSTDTQYF.

The chain employs TRBV7-9 and TRBJ2-3; no clear D. Germline CDR1 SEHNR, CDR2 FQNEAQ (reference sequence). V was trimmed by 1 base and J by 2 bases, leaving 7 bases between them. CDR3 length equals 14 residues. For the CDR3, the DNA is TGTGCCAGCAGCTTAGGATTCTTCACAGATACGCAGTATTTT. Protein sequence: CASSLGFFTDTQYF.

The gene calls are TRBV5-1 and TRBJ2-6, with 9 bases that match TRBD2. V dropped 3 bases and J dropped 1; count of bases not matched to a gene: 2. There are 16 residues in the CDR3. The germline gives CDR1 SGHRS, CDR2 YFSETQ. The CDR3 is CASSSLAGSGANVLTF. The CDR3 bases are TGCGCCAGCAGCTCCCTAGCGGGGTCTGGGGCCAACGTCCTGACTTTC. Variable domain in full (rest from reference TRBV5-1 and TRBJ2-6): KAGVTQTPRYLIKTRGQQVTLSCSPISGHRSVSWYQQTPGQGLQFLFEYFSETQRNKGNFPGRFSGRQFSNSRSEMNVSTLELGDSALYLCASSSLAGSGANVLTFGAGSRLTVL.

This chain uses TRBV20-1 with TRBJ2-1; 7 bases map to TRBD2. Germline assignment: CDR1 DFQATT and CDR2 SNEGSKA (reference sequence). V was pared by 6 bases and J by 6 bases, with 17 bases of the junction left unmatched. The CDR3 runs to 16 residues. The CDR3 reads CSAPSRLAGVGNEQFF. The CDR3 nucleotides read TGCAGTGCCCCCTCCAGGTTGGCGGGGGTTGGCAATGAGCAGTTCTTC.

V and J are TRBV20-1 and TRBJ2-1, with D hard to call. The CDR3 spans 11 residues. V gave up 5 bases and J gave up 8 bases, with 10 bases separating them. CDR1 is DFQATT, CDR2 SNEGSKA, per germline (reference sequence). This CDR3 is CSALSRDEQFF. As DNA, the CDR3 is TGCAGTGCTCTTTCTAGAGATGAGCAGTTCTTC.

This clonotype has ten or more counts. The CDR3 loop is CASNQAGGLNEQFF. CDR3 sequence (DNA): TGTGCCAGCAATCAAGCGGGGGGGCTGAATGAGCAGTTCTTC. V gene TRBV12-3 or TRBV12-4 combines with J gene TRBJ2-1; 10 bases are a match to TRBD2. V gave up 7 bases and J gave up 7 bases; unmatched junction bases: 7. The CDR3 has 14 residues.

This clonotype was counted ten times or more. V is TRBV5-1 and J is TRBJ2-2; 9 bases are shared with TRBD1. The germline V gene has CDR1 SGHRS and CDR2 YFSETQ. Trimming removed 4 bases from V and 7 bases from J; junction bases left unmatched: 8. This CDR3 is 15 amino acids long. The CDR3 DNA is TGCGCCAGCAGCCCCGGGACAGGGACCGGCGGGGAGCTGTTTTTT. It translates to CASSPGTGTGGELFF.

The J gene is TRBJ1-1, the V gene TRBV30; D ambiguous. The germline V and J ends were trimmed by 0 bases and 2 bases, with 13 bases remaining between them. In germline, CDR1 is GTSNPN, CDR2 SVGIG (reference sequence). This CDR3 spans 15 amino acids. CDR3 coding DNA: TGTGCCTGGAGTGTTCACTTAACGAGCAACACTGAAGCTTTCTTT. Its translation is CAWSVHLTSNTEAFF. Full variable domain (rest looked up from reference TRBV30 and TRBJ1-1): SQTIHQWPATLVQPVGSPLSLECTVEGTSNPNLYWYRQAAGRGLQLLFYSVGIGQISSEVPQNLSASRPQDRQFILSSKKLLLSDSGFYLCAWSVHLTSNTEAFFGQGTRLTVV.

CDR3 region: CASSVTENYGYTF. DNA for the CDR3: TGTGCCAGCAGCGTGACGGAGAACTATGGCTACACCTTC. This sequence joins TRBV9 and TRBJ1-2; D unclear. The CDR3 is 13 residues long. CDR1 and CDR2 (germline): SGDLS, YYNGEE. The ends were cut back, 2 bases at V and 2 bases at J, with 7 bases in the middle.

This clonotype was counted at least ten times. The chain uses TRBV29-1 and TRBJ2-2; D not certain. The CDR3 loop spans 12 amino acids. Trimming stripped 6 bases from V and 6 bases from J, with 11 bases between. Germline loops: CDR1 SQVTM, CDR2 ANQGSEA. CDR3 sequence reads: CSVYDQPGELFF. CDR3 nucleotides: TGCAGCGTCTATGACCAGCCCGGGGAGCTGTTTTTT.

In this sample, this clonotype turned up many times. The chain joins TRBV29-1 to TRBJ2-1; 13 bases line up with TRBD2. There are 17 residues in the CDR3. V gave up 6 bases and J gave up 0 bases; unmatched junction bases: 8. CDR1 SQVTM and CDR2 ANQGSEA come from the germline V gene. The CDR3: CSVQGLAGRSSYNEQFF. In DNA, the CDR3 is TGCAGCGTCCAGGGACTAGCGGGGAGGAGCTCCTACAATGAGCAGTTCTTC.

This rearrangement joins TRBV28 to TRBJ2-6, with TRBD1 identical over 8 bases. The V gene end was trimmed by 6 bases and the J gene end by 1 base; junction bases not matched to a gene: 8. This CDR3 spans 17 amino acids. CDR1 and CDR2 (germline): MDHEN, SYDVKM. CDR3 loop: CASRLTGVDSGANVLTF. In DNA, the CDR3 is TGTGCCAGCAGGCTGACAGGGGTTGATTCTGGGGCCAACGTCCTGACTTTC.

Many counts were recorded for this clonotype. The rearrangement links TRBV7-8 to TRBJ2-2, with unresolved D. V lost 4 bases and J 9 bases, leaving 6 bases between the germline ends. CDR1 and CDR2 from the germline V gene are SGHVS and FQNEAQ. CDR3 length: 11 residues. The CDR3 loop is CASSSRRELFF. The CDR3 nucleotides are TGTGCCAGCAGCTCTAGACGGGAGCTGTTTTTT.

The V gene is TRBV11-2, the J gene TRBJ2-2; D unresolved. Germline-derived CDR1 and CDR2 are SGHAT and FQNNGV. Between the trimmed V and J ends, which lost 2 bases and 7 bases, there was a span of 11 bases. The CDR3 has 14 residues. CDR3 sequence: CASSLLGNIGELFF. CDR3 bases: TGTGCCAGCAGCTTACTGGGGAATATCGGGGAGCTGTTTTTT.

This clonotype appeared once. This sequence joins TRBV4-3 and TRBJ2-5; possible D gene TRBD1, 6 bases. The germline CDR1 and CDR2 sequences are LGHNA and YSLEER. This CDR3 spans 14 amino acids. V lost 4 bases, J lost 6 bases, and 15 bases lay in between. The CDR3 DNA reads as TGCGCCAGCAGCCCCAGGGGCCTCCGACAGACCCAGTACTTC. Residues: CASSPRGLRQTQYF.

This clonotype has ten or more counts. Here the CDR3 DNA reads TGTGCCAGCAGCTCAAGGGGGGGTTCGGGCAATCAGCCCCAGCATTTT. Translated, it gives CASSSRGGSGNQPQHF. The J gene is TRBJ1-5, the V gene TRBV6-1; D possibly corresponds to TRBD1 (6 bases). Germline loops: CDR1 MNHNS, CDR2 SASEGT. V gave up 6 bases and J gave up 2 bases, with 17 bases separating them. The CDR3 is 16 amino acids.

The gene calls are TRBV5-1 and TRBJ2-3; 9 bases are shared with TRBD1. CDR3 length equals 15 residues. V lost 4 bases, J lost 4 bases, and 7 bases stayed unmatched. Germline lookup yields CDR1 SGHRS and CDR2 YFSETQ. CDR3 region: CASSPGQGGADTQYF. CDR3 coding DNA: TGCGCCAGCAGCCCGGGACAGGGTGGAGCAGATACGCAGTATTTT.

V gene TRBV5-1 combines with J gene TRBJ2-3; 7 bases fit TRBD2. The trim removed 2 bases at V and 2 bases at J, leaving 5 bases unmatched. The CDR3 has 15 residues. Per the germline V gene, CDR1 is SGHRS and CDR2 is YFSETQ. In DNA, the CDR3 is TGCGCCAGCAGCTTCATGGGGGGGATCACAGATACGCAGTATTTT. This codes for CASSFMGGITDTQYF.